The 30 T cell receptor beta chains given below trace back to one sample, sequenced in a study of patients and donors after allogeneic stem cell transplantation. TCRdb reanalysed the RT-PCR reads using MiXCR and keeps one entry per CDR3 protein. The top ten clones hold 25% to 35% of a sample with about 110,000 distinct CDR3 sequences, 35% of them seen once. Material: blood, either unsorted or a sorted T cell fraction (not recorded which). The receptors come from a human donor who was either an allogeneic HSCT recipient or a stem cell or donor lymphocyte infusion donor (not recorded which). It is not recorded whose cells these are; they may come from a transplant donor.

The chain combines TRBV11-2 with TRBJ2-1; D not resolved. The length of the CDR3 is 12 residues. Trimming pared 7 bases from V and 10 bases from J, leaving 14 bases between. Germline assignment: CDR1 SGHAT and CDR2 FQNNGV. The CDR3 loop reads CASIEQPGEQFF. For the CDR3, the DNA is TGTGCCAGCATCGAGCAGCCGGGCGAGCAGTTCTTC.

V and J are TRBV25-1 and TRBJ2-1; 8 nucleotides agree with TRBD1. Germline CDR1 is MGHDK and CDR2 is SYGVNS. The CDR3 runs to 16 residues. Here the CDR3 reads CPLSSTRDRKVDEQFF. The CDR3 nucleotides are TGTCCACTATCGTCCACCAGGGACAGGAAGGTTGATGAGCAGTTCTTC. The whole variable domain, filled in from reference TRBV25-1 and TRBJ2-1, reads EADIYQTPRYLVIGTGKKITLECSQTMGHDKMYWYQQDPGMELHLIHYSYGVNSTEKGDLSSESTVSRIRTEHFPLTLESARPSHTSQYLCPLSSTRDRKVDEQFFGPGTRLTVL.

This clonotype was counted between two and nine times. J is TRBJ1-2 and V is TRBV4-2; TRBD1 agrees at 9 bases. Germline values: CDR1 LGHNA, CDR2 YNFKEQ. With V trimmed by 4 bases and J by 2 bases, 8 bases remained unmatched. The CDR3 covers 16 residues. CDR3 residues: CASSPPPGQGNYGYTF. CDR3 nucleotides: TGTGCCAGCAGCCCCCCTCCGGGACAGGGAAACTATGGCTACACCTTC.

This chain links TRBV4-3 with TRBJ2-7; 8 nucleotides match TRBD1. This CDR3 has 15 residues. In germline, CDR1 is LGHNA, CDR2 YSLEER. The junction had 8 bases not matched to a gene; V was cut back by 1 base and J by 6 bases. The CDR3 loop reads CASSQVTGEFGEQYF. The CDR3 DNA reads as TGCGCCAGCAGCCAAGTGACAGGGGAGTTCGGCGAGCAGTACTTC.

J is TRBJ2-1 and V is TRBV28, with TRBD2 matching over 15 bases. Germline CDR1 is MDHEN and CDR2 is SYDVKM. The CDR3 has 15 amino acids. V dropped 6 bases and J dropped 10; count of bases not matched to a gene: 7. The CDR3 nucleotides are TGTGCCAGCAGCTCAGGACTAGCGGGAGGGGGCGAGCAGTTCTTC. Translating it yields CASSSGLAGGGEQFF. The complete variable domain, with remaining parts taken from reference TRBV28 and TRBJ2-1, reads DVKVTQSSRYLVKRTGEKVFLECVQDMDHENMFWYRQDPGLGLRLIYFSYDVKMKEKGDIPEGYSVSREKKERFSLILESASTNQTSMYLCASSSGLAGGGEQFFGPGTRLTVL.

The rearrangement uses TRBV30 and TRBJ2-5, with D perhaps matching TRBD2 (5 bases). Trimming removed 4 bases at V and 5 bases at J, with 17 bases between. Germline V CDR1 and CDR2: GTSNPN, SVGIG (reference sequence). The CDR3 length is 14 residues. In DNA, the CDR3 is TGTGCCTGGACCCGGTTAGCCAGGAGGGAGACCCAGTACTTC. It specifies CAWTRLARRETQYF.

This clonotype showed up just a few times. The rearrangement uses TRBV27 and TRBJ1-2; TRBD1 is a possible D gene (6 bases). The V gene's germline CDR1 is MNHEY and CDR2 SMNVEV (reference sequence). CDR3 size: 14 residues. Trimming stripped 5 bases from V and 1 base from J, with 11 bases between. CDR3 DNA sequence: TGTGCCAGCAGTGAGGACAGAGATAACTATGGCTACACCTTC. Protein product: CASSEDRDNYGYTF.

The sample holds a few counts of this clonotype. The rearrangement links TRBV4-2 to TRBJ2-1, with D possibly TRBD2 on 5 matching bases. The CDR3 sequence is 15 residues long. Germline CDR1 reads LGHNA; CDR2 reads YNFKEQ. Trimming took 4 bases from V and 5 from J, leaving 15 bases between them. CDR3 coding DNA: TGTGCCAGCAGCCCCCGGACTTTCGACAACAATGAGCAGTTCTTC. Translation gives CASSPRTFDNNEQFF.

The V call is TRBV4-3, the J call TRBJ2-3; D is unresolved. V dropped 0 bases and J dropped 1 base, with 8 bases sitting between them. The CDR3 contains 15 residues. From germline, CDR1 is LGHNA and CDR2 YSLEER. This CDR3 reads CASSQETRGTDTQYF. The CDR3 DNA is TGCGCCAGCAGCCAAGAGACAAGAGGCACAGATACGCAGTATTTT.

The V and J genes are TRBV12-3 or TRBV12-4 and TRBJ2-1; unclear D gene. Trimming stripped 5 bases from V and 11 bases from J, with 10 bases between. The CDR3 is made up of 11 amino acids. The CDR3, as DNA: TGTGCCAGCAGTCCGACTGCCAAGCAGTTCTTC. Its translation is CASSPTAKQFF.

The V and J genes are TRBV6-5 and TRBJ2-7; TRBD1 aligns across 9 bases. The V segment lost 5 bases and the J segment 3 bases; nucleotides outside the gene matches: 8. The CDR3 contains 15 residues. CDR1 and CDR2 (germline): MNHEY, SVGAGI. The DNA of the CDR3 is TGTGCCAGCAGTAAGGACAGGGGTACGCTCTACGAGCAGTACTTC. Translating it yields CASSKDRGTLYEQYF.

This chain connects TRBV19 to TRBJ2-1; 7 bases are shared with TRBD2. CDR3 length: 18 residues. Germline V gene lookup returns CDR1 LNHDA and CDR2 SQIVND (reference sequence). V gave up 2 bases and J gave up 2 bases; unmatched junction bases: 12. CDR3 sequence: CASSIRAPGTIPYNEQFF. The CDR3 DNA is TGTGCCAGTAGTATACGGGCCCCCGGGACTATCCCCTACAATGAGCAGTTCTTC. The whole variable domain, remainder taken from reference TRBV19 and TRBJ2-1, is DGGITQSPKYLFRKEGQNVTLSCEQNLNHDAMYWYRQDPGQGLRLIYYSQIVNDFQKGDIAEGYSVSREKKESFPLTVTSAQKNPTAFYLCASSIRAPGTIPYNEQFFGPGTRLTVL.

This clonotype occurred a few times. The CDR3 region is CASSQDRAGGSTF. For the CDR3, the DNA is TGCGCCAGCAGCCAAGATCGGGCAGGGGGGTCCACCTTC. V and J are TRBV4-3 and TRBJ1-2; TRBD1 matches 7 bases. This CDR3 is 13 amino acids long. J was trimmed by 13 bases and V by 0 bases; bases with no gene match: 8. Germline lookup yields CDR1 LGHNA and CDR2 YSLEER.

The chain combines TRBV4-2 with TRBJ2-3; 11 bases are shared with TRBD2. The germline gives CDR1 LGHNA, CDR2 YNFKEQ. V trimming: 5 bases; J trimming: 8 bases; junction bases outside the gene matches: 6. The CDR3 runs 14 residues. This CDR3 is CASSIAGGPGTQYF. CDR3 sequence (DNA): TGTGCCAGCAGCATAGCGGGAGGGCCGGGTACGCAGTATTTT.

J is TRBJ2-3 and V is TRBV3-1, with a possible D match to TRBD2 (6 bases). V shed 3 bases and J shed 2 bases, with 15 bases lying between them. Germline V gene sequence: CDR1 LGHDT, CDR2 YNNKEL (reference sequence). The CDR3 loop spans 16 amino acids. CDR3 DNA sequence: TGTGCCAGCAGCCAGGAGGGAACGAGGGTCACAGATACGCAGTATTTT. Residues: CASSQEGTRVTDTQYF.

In DNA form, the CDR3 reads TGTGCCATCAAGGTTAGCGGGAGAGGGAATGAGCAGTTCTTC. Encoded protein: CAIKVSGRGNEQFF. The chain links TRBV10-3 to TRBJ2-1; 9 bases fit TRBD2. J lost 7 bases, V lost 7 bases, and 8 bases had no gene match. CDR3 length: 14 residues. Looked up from germline, CDR1 is ENHRY and CDR2 is SYGVKD.

A few counts support this clonotype. Here the CDR3 DNA reads TGCGCCAGCAGCCAAGATCAGAGGGGTGGGCAGCCCCAGCATTTT. This encodes CASSQDQRGGQPQHF. The rearrangement links TRBV4-3 to TRBJ1-5; tentatively, D is TRBD1 (5 bases). The V end lost 0 bases, the J end lost 7 bases, and 13 bases lay between the germline ends. The germline gives CDR1 LGHNA, CDR2 YSLEER. The length of the CDR3 is 15 residues.

The chain carries TRBV29-1 and TRBJ2-7; TRBD1 matches 7 bases. With V trimmed by 7 bases and J by 5 bases, 8 bases remained unmatched. This CDR3 has 12 amino acids. Germline V gives CDR1 SQVTM, CDR2 ANQGSEA. The CDR3 nucleotides are TGCAGCGGAGGGACAGTTTGGAACGAGCAGTACTTC. Translation gives CSGGTVWNEQYF.

This clonotype turned up a few times. The chain combines TRBV6-1 with TRBJ1-1; D unresolved. This CDR3 has 14 amino acids. From germline, CDR1 is MNHNS and CDR2 SASEGT. Trimming pared 1 base from V and 3 bases from J, leaving 9 bases between. CDR3 sequence reads: CASSEVGTDTEAFF. CDR3 nucleotide sequence: TGTGCCAGCAGTGAAGTAGGAACGGACACTGAAGCTTTCTTT.

The gene calls are TRBV30 and TRBJ2-7; a possible D gene is TRBD1 (6 bases). Trimming left V 2 bases short and J 5 bases short, with 19 bases between. The CDR3 length is 15 residues. Germline CDR1 and CDR2: GTSNPN and SVGIG (reference sequence). The CDR3 DNA is TGTGCCTGGAGTCCCACAGGGTTTTCTTACGACGAGCAGTACTTC. Amino acid sequence: CAWSPTGFSYDEQYF.

This clonotype was counted many times. V usage is TRBV18 and J usage is TRBJ1-3, with D uncertain. CDR1 is KGHSH, CDR2 LQKENI, per germline. Between the trimmed V and J ends, which lost 3 bases and 0 bases, there was a span of 12 bases. The length of the CDR3 is 16 residues. The CDR3 DNA sequence: TGTGCCAGCTCACCGTTGGCGGCGACCTCTGGAAACACCATATATTTT. Its protein product is CASSPLAATSGNTIYF.

This clonotype was seen at least ten times. The CDR3 protein is CASSRRGQPQHF. The CDR3 DNA reads as TGTGCCAGCAGTCGCAGGGGACAGCCCCAGCATTTT. The V gene is TRBV12-3 or TRBV12-4, the J gene TRBJ1-5, with D maybe TRBD1 (6 bases). There are 12 residues in the CDR3. Trimming removed 5 bases at V and 7 bases at J, with 9 bases between.

This clonotype turned up a few times. The gene calls are TRBV6-5 and TRBJ2-1; 7 positions match TRBD1. Germline V CDR1 and CDR2: MNHEY, SVGAGI. V dropped 6 bases and J dropped 0; count of bases not matched to a gene: 5. The CDR3 is 15 residues long. DNA for the CDR3: TGTGCCAGCAGAAAGGACAGGACCTCCTACAATGAGCAGTTCTTC. Its protein product is CASRKDRTSYNEQFF.

This chain connects TRBV4-3 to TRBJ2-1, with D possibly being TRBD2 (6 bases). The CDR3 is made up of 16 amino acids. Trimming left V 4 bases short and J 2 bases short, with 15 bases between. CDR1 and CDR2 (germline): LGHNA, YSLEER. The CDR3 DNA sequence: TGCGCCAGCAGCCCCGTAGGACGGGAGCCCTACAATGAGCAGTTCTTC. Amino acids: CASSPVGREPYNEQFF.

This clonotype was seen a handful of times. The chain links TRBV30 to TRBJ1-1; a weak D match, TRBD1 (5 bases). CDR1 and CDR2 from the germline V gene are GTSNPN and SVGIG (reference sequence). Trimming cost V 2 bases and J 6 bases, with 13 bases left between them. The CDR3 has 13 amino acids. The chain's CDR3 is CAWSPRQGAEAFF. The CDR3 nucleotides are TGTGCCTGGAGTCCACGACAAGGGGCTGAAGCTTTCTTT.

The chain couples TRBV20-1 to TRBJ2-1; 11 bases are a match to TRBD2. This CDR3 has 14 residues. Per the germline V gene, CDR1 is DFQATT and CDR2 is SNEGSKA (reference sequence). V shed 8 bases, J shed 4 bases, and the junction held 7 bases outside the gene matches. The CDR3 reads CSFLAGGRYNEQFF. Here the CDR3 DNA reads TGCAGTTTCTTAGCGGGAGGGAGGTACAATGAGCAGTTCTTC.

This clonotype was seen ten or more times. The rearrangement joins TRBV29-1 to TRBJ1-2; TRBD1 matches at 7 bases. There are 13 residues in the CDR3. V lost 4 bases, J lost 4 bases, and 6 bases stayed unmatched. Germline CDR1 and CDR2: SQVTM and ANQGSEA. In DNA form, the CDR3 reads TGCAGCGTTGGACAGGGAATGACCTATGGCTACACCTTC. It is translated as CSVGQGMTYGYTF. The full variable domain, completed using reference TRBV29-1 and TRBJ1-2, is SAVISQKPSRDICQRGTSLTIQCQVDSQVTMMFWYRQQPGQSLTLIATANQGSEATYESGFVIDKFPISRPNLTFSTLTVSNMSPEDSSIYLCSVGQGMTYGYTFGSGTRLTVV.

The sample holds many counts of this clonotype. The V call is TRBV6-6, the J call TRBJ1-1; 12 positions agree with TRBD1. Losses at the gene ends were 6 bases for V and 1 base for J; bases not matched to a gene: 6. The CDR3 length is 16 residues. Germline V gives CDR1 MNHNY, CDR2 SVGAGI (reference sequence). CDR3 nucleotides: TGTGCCAGCAGGAAGGGGGACAGGGGGCAGAACACTGAAGCTTTCTTT. This sequence encodes CASRKGDRGQNTEAFF.

This clonotype occurred a few times. The chain recombines TRBV19 with TRBJ1-1; no firm D call. CDR3 length: 13 residues. Germline CDR1 is LNHDA and CDR2 is SQIVND (reference sequence). The ends were cut back, 7 bases at V and 3 bases at J, with 12 bases in the middle. The CDR3 reads CASIEAAHTEAFF. The CDR3 region has the DNA TGTGCCAGTATTGAGGCAGCCCACACTGAAGCTTTCTTT.

In its sample, this clonotype was seen once. The gene calls are TRBV28 and TRBJ2-7; 8 bases fit TRBD2. The ends lost 7 bases at V and 0 bases at J; junction bases unmatched: 8. Germline-derived CDR1 and CDR2 are MDHEN and SYDVKM. The length of the CDR3 is 15 residues. The CDR3 region has the DNA TGTGCCAGCACCGGGGGGGACGAAAGCTCCTACGAGCAGTACTTC. Its protein is CASTGGDESSYEQYF.